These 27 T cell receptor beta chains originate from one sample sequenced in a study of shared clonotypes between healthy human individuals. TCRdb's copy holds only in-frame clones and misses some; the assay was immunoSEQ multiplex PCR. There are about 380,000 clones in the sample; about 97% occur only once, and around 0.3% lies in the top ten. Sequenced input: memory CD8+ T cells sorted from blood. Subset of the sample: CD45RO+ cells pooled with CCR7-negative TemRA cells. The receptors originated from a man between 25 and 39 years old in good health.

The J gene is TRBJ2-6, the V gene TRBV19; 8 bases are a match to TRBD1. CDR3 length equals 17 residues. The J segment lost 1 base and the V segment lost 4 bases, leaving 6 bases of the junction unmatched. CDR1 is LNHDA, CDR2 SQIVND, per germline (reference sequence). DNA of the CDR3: TGTGCCAGTAGTAGGGACAGGTCAAAGTCTGGGGCCAACGTCCTGACTTTC. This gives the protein CASSRDRSKSGANVLTF.

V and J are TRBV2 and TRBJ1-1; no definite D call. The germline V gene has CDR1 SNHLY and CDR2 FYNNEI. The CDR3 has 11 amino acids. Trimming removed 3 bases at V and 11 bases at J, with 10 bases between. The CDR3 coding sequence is TGTGCCAGCAGTGAGGGTCGATGGGCTTTCTTT. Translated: CASSEGRWAFF.

The CDR3 sequence is CSAPLPDTQYF. The DNA of the CDR3 is TGCAGTGCTCCCTTACCAGATACGCAGTATTTT. V gene TRBV20-1 combines with J gene TRBJ2-3, with unresolved D. Germline values: CDR1 DFQATT, CDR2 SNEGSKA (reference sequence). V dropped 5 bases and J dropped 4 bases, with 7 bases sitting between them. The CDR3 runs to 11 residues.

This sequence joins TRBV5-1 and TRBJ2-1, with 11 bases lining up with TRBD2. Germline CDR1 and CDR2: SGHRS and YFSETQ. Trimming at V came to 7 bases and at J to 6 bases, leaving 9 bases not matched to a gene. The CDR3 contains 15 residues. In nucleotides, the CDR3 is TGCGCCAGCCGTACAGGACTAGCGGGTTCCAATGAGCAGTTCTTC. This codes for CASRTGLAGSNEQFF.

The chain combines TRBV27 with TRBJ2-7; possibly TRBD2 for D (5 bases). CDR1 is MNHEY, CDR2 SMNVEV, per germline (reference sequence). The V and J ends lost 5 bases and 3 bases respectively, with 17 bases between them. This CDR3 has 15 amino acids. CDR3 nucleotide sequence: TGTGCCAGCAGTCAAGGACTCACGGCGATCTACGAGCAGTACTTC. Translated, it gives CASSQGLTAIYEQYF.

In DNA, the CDR3 is TGTGCCAGCAGCTTAAGGCAGGGCCCGAAAGAGACCCAGTACTTC. Translating it yields CASSLRQGPKETQYF. The gene calls are TRBV7-9 and TRBJ2-5, with D maybe TRBD1 (5 bases). This CDR3 has 15 residues. The germline gives CDR1 SEHNR, CDR2 FQNEAQ (reference sequence). The V and J ends lost 2 bases and 3 bases respectively, with 13 bases between them.

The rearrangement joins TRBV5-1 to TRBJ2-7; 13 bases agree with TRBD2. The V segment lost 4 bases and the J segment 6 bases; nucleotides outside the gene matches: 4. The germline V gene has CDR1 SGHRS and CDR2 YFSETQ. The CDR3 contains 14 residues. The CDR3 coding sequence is TGCGCCAGCAGCCTATGGACTAGCGGGGGCGAGCAGTACTTC. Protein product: CASSLWTSGGEQYF.

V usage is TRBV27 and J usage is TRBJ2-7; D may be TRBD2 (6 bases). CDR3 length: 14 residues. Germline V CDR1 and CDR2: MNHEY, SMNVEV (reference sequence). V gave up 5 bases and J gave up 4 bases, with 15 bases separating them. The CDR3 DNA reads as TGTGCCAGCAGTAACCTTTCGGGACTTTACGAGCAGTACTTC. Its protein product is CASSNLSGLYEQYF.

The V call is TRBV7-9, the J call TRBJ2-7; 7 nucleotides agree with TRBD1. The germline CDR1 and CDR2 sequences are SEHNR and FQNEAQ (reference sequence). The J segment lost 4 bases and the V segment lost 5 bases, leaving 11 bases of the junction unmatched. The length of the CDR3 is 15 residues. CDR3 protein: CASSALTGLLYEQYF. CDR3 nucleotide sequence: TGTGCCAGCAGCGCTTTGACAGGGCTTTTATACGAGCAGTACTTC.

The CDR3 here is CASSFGTSSYEQYF. The CDR3 DNA is TGTGCCAGCAGCTTCGGGACTAGCTCCTACGAGCAGTACTTC. The chain joins TRBV7-9 to TRBJ2-7; TRBD2 aligns across 8 bases. Per germline, CDR1 SEHNR and CDR2 FQNEAQ (reference sequence). The CDR3 totals 14 residues. V lost 3 bases and J lost 0; bases outside the gene matches: 1. The variable domain in full, completed from reference TRBV7-9 and TRBJ2-7, reads DTGVSQNPRHKITKRGQNVTFRCDPISEHNRLYWYRQTLGQGPEFLTYFQNEAQLEKSRLLSDRFSAERPKGSFSTLEIQRTEQGDSAMYLCASSFGTSSYEQYFGPGTRLTVT.

CDR3 nucleotide sequence: TGTGCCAGCAGTCGGGGGGAGGCGCACAATGAGCAGTTCTTC. Translating it yields CASSRGEAHNEQFF. The chain has TRBV25-1 and TRBJ2-1, with 7 bases that match TRBD2. The CDR3 consists of 14 residues. CDR1 MGHDK and CDR2 SYGVNS come from the germline V gene. The J segment lost 5 bases and the V segment lost 5 bases, leaving 6 bases of the junction unmatched.

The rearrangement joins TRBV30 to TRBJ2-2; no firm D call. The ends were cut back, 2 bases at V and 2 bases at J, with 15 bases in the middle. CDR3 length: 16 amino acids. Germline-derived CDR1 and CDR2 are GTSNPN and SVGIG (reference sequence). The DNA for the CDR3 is TGTGCCTGGAGTTTTCGTTGGACCGCTAACACCGGGGAGCTGTTTTTT. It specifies CAWSFRWTANTGELFF.

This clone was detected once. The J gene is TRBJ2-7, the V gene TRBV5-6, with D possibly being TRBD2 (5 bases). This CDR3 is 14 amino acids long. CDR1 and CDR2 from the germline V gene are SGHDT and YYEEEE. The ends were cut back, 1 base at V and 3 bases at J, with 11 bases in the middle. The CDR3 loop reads CASSLLTNIYEQYF. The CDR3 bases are TGTGCCAGCAGCTTGCTGACTAACATCTACGAGCAGTACTTC.

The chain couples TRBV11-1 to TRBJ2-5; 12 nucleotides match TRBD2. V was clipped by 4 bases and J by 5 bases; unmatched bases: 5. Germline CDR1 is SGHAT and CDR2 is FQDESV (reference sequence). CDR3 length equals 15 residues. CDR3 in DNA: TGTGCCAGCAGCTCAATACTAGCGGGAGGCGAGACCCAGTACTTC. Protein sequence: CASSSILAGGETQYF.

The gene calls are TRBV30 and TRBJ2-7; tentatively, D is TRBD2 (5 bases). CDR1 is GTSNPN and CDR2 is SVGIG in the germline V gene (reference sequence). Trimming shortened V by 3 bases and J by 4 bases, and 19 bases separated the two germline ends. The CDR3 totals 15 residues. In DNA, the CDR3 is TGTGCCTGGAGCTCAACGACCTGGGAGCGGTACGAGCAGTACTTC. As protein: CAWSSTTWERYEQYF. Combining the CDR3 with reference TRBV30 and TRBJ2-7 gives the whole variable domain SQTIHQWPATLVQPVGSPLSLECTVEGTSNPNLYWYRQAAGRGLQLLFYSVGIGQISSEVPQNLSASRPQDRQFILSSKKLLLSDSGFYLCAWSSTTWERYEQYFGPGTRLTVT.

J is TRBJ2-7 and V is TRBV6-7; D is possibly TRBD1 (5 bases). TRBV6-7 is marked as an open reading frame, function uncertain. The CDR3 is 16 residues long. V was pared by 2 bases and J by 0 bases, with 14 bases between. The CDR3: CASSYPGRTSSYEQYF. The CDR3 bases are TGTGCCAGCAGTTACCCAGGACGGACAAGCTCCTACGAGCAGTACTTC.

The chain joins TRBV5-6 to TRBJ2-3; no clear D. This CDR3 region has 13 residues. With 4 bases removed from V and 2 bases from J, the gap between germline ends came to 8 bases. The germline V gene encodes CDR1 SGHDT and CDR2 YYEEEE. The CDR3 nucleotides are TGTGCCAGCAGCCCTGGTACCACAGATACGCAGTATTTT. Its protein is CASSPGTTDTQYF.

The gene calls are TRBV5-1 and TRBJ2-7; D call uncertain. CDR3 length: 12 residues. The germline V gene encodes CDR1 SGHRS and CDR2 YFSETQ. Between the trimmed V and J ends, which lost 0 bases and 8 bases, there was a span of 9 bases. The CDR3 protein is CASSLGESQQYF. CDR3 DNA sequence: TGCGCCAGCAGCTTGGGCGAATCTCAGCAGTACTTC. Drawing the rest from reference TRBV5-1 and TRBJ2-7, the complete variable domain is KAGVTQTPRYLIKTRGQQVTLSCSPISGHRSVSWYQQTPGQGLQFLFEYFSETQRNKGNFPGRFSGRQFSNSRSEMNVSTLELGDSALYLCASSLGESQQYFGPGTRLTVT.

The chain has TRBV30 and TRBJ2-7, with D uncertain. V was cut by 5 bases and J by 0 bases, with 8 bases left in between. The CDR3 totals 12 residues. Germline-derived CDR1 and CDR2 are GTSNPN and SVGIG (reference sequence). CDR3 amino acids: CAWGRSSYEQYF. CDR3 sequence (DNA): TGTGCCTGGGGCAGGAGCTCCTACGAGCAGTACTTC.

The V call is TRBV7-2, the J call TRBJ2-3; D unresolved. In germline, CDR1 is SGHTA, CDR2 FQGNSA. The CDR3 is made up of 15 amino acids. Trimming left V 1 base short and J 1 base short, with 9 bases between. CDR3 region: CASSLGVLGTDTQYF. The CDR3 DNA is TGTGCCAGCAGCTTAGGCGTCTTGGGCACAGATACGCAGTATTTT. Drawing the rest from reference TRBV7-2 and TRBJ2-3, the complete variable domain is GAGVSQSPSNKVTEKGKDVELRCDPISGHTALYWYRQSLGQGLEFLIYFQGNSAPDKSGLPSDRFSAERTGGSVSTLTIQRTQQEDSAVYLCASSLGVLGTDTQYFGPGTRLTVL.

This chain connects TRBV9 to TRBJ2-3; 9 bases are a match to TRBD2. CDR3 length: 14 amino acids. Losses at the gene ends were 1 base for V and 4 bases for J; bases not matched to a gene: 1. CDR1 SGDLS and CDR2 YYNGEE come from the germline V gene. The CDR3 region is CASSVLAGPDTQYF. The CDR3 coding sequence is TGTGCCAGCAGCGTACTAGCGGGACCAGATACGCAGTATTTT.

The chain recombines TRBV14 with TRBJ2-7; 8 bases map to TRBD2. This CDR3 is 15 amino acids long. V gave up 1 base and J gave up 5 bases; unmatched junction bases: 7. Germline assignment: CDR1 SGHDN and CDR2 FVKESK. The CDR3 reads CASSQAGGLLHEQYF. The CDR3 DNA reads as TGTGCCAGCAGCCAAGCGGGAGGGCTTCTCCACGAGCAGTACTTC. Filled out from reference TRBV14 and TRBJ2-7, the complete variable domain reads EAGVTQFPSHSVIEKGQTVTLRCDPISGHDNLYWYRRVMGKEIKFLLHFVKESKQDESGMPNNRFLAERTGGTYSTLKVQPAELEDSGVYFCASSQAGGLLHEQYFGPGTRLTVT.

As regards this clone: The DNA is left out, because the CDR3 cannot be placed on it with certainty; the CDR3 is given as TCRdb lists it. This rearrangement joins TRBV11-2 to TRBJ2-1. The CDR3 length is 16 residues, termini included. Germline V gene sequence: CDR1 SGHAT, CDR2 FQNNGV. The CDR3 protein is CASSFGPGRSYNEQFF.

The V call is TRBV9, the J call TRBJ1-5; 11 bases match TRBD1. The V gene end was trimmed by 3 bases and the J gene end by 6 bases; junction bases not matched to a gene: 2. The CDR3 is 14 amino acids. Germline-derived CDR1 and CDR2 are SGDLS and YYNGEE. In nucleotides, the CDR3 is TGTGCCAGCAGCGGGACAGGGGGCGCTCAGCCCCAGCATTTT. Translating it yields CASSGTGGAQPQHF.

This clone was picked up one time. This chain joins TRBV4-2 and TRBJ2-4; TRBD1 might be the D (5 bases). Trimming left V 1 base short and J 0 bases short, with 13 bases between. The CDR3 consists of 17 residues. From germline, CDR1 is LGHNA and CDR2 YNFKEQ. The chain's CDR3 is CASSQAGQRLAKNIQYF. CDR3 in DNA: TGTGCCAGCAGCCAAGCAGGGCAGCGTCTAGCCAAAAACATTCAGTACTTC.

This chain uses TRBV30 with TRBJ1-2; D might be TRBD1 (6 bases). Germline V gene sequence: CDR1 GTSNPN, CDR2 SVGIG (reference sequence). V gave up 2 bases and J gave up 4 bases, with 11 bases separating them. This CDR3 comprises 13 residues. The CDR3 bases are TGTGCCTGGAGTACGGACAGCCCCTATGGCTACACCTTC. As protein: CAWSTDSPYGYTF.

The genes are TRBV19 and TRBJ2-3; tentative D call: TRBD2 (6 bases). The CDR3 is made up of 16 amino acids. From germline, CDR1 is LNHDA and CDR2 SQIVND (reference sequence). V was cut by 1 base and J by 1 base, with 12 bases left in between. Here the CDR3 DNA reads TGTGCCAGTAGTATAGGGGCGGGAACAGGCACAGATACGCAGTATTTT. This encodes CASSIGAGTGTDTQYF.